Below, 22 T cell receptor beta chains from the same sample are listed, as sequenced in a study of blood T cell repertoires in COVID-19. Some clones are missing from TCRdb's copy, which holds only in-frame ones; the method was immunoSEQ multiplex PCR. The table shows under 300,000 clones, with 70% to 90% occurring only once. The sample was peripheral blood. The receptors shown here come from a man in his late teens or twenties with active or convalescent COVID-19.

This clone was seen more than once but under ten times. V gene TRBV7-9 combines with J gene TRBJ2-7; D is possibly TRBD1 (5 bases). The CDR3 has 17 amino acids. Between the trimmed V and J ends, which lost 7 bases and 5 bases, there was a span of 27 bases. CDR1 is SEHNR and CDR2 is FQNEAQ in the germline V gene (reference sequence). DNA for the CDR3: TGTGCCAGCACCCCGCCAGCCGCAGGGCTTATTATCGACGAGCAGTACTTC. Amino acid sequence: CASTPPAAGLIIDEQYF.

The rearrangement joins TRBV9 to TRBJ2-2; TRBD1 aligns across 9 bases. This CDR3 is 14 amino acids long. Germline V lookup: CDR1 SGDLS, CDR2 YYNGEE. V lost 3 bases, J lost 7 bases, and 4 bases stayed unmatched. The CDR3 region has the DNA TGTGCCAGCAGCGGGACAGGGGCCCTCGGGGAGCTGTTTTTT. This sequence encodes CASSGTGALGELFF.

This clone was counted only a few times. This chain uses TRBV6-4 with TRBJ2-3, with D possibly TRBD1 on 5 matching bases. The CDR3 loop spans 14 amino acids. Germline V gives CDR1 MRHNA, CDR2 SNTAGT. V lost 2 bases and J lost 6, with 12 bases in between. The CDR3 DNA follows: TGTGCCAGCAGTGACAGGGGATCACACGATACGCAGTATTTT. This translates into CASSDRGSHDTQYF.

The chain uses TRBV27 and TRBJ1-6, with 10 bases identical to TRBD1. Germline loops: CDR1 MNHEY, CDR2 SMNVEV (reference sequence). This CDR3 is 14 amino acids long. V was pared by 10 bases and J by 9 bases, with 9 bases of the junction left unmatched. CDR3 DNA: TGTGCCACCAGCCTGGGACAGGGGACTTCACCCCTCCACTTT. As protein: CATSLGQGTSPLHF.

There are many counts of this clone. This chain links TRBV11-2 with TRBJ2-7; 12 bases are a match to TRBD1. The CDR3 covers 14 residues. Trimming cost V 5 bases and J 3 bases; bases outside gene matches: 2. Looked up from germline, CDR1 is SGHAT and CDR2 is FQNNGV. CDR3 DNA sequence: TGTGCCAGCAGCCGGGACAGGGGGCGCTACGAGCAGTACTTC. This encodes CASSRDRGRYEQYF.

The chain uses TRBV12-5 and TRBJ1-1; tentative D call: TRBD1 (6 bases). With 1 base removed from V and 1 base from J, the gap between germline ends came to 13 bases. The CDR3 sequence is 16 residues long. Germline loops: CDR1 LGHNT, CDR2 FRNRAP. CDR3 DNA: TGTGCTAGTGGTTTGGCCCGGGGGGGCCCGAACACTGAAGCTTTCTTT. This codes for CASGLARGGPNTEAFF.

This rearrangement joins TRBV7-2 to TRBJ2-7; D perhaps matches TRBD2 (5 bases). Looked up from germline, CDR1 is SGHTA and CDR2 is FQGNSA. The CDR3 is made up of 17 amino acids. Between the trimmed V and J ends, which lost 5 bases and 0 bases, there was a span of 20 bases. The CDR3 loop is CASSPEGGGLSSYEQYF. The CDR3 nucleotides are TGTGCCAGCAGCCCCGAAGGAGGCGGGCTTAGCTCCTACGAGCAGTACTTC.

This rearrangement joins TRBV15 to TRBJ1-3; perhaps TRBD1 as D (6 bases). V was shortened by 0 bases and J by 2 bases, with 8 bases between the two germline ends. The CDR3 runs 15 residues. CDR1 and CDR2 (germline): LNHNV, YYDKDF (reference sequence). The CDR3 coding sequence is TGTGCCACCAGCAGAGATCCAGGGGCTGGAAACACCATATATTTT. Amino acids: CATSRDPGAGNTIYF.

The V and J genes are TRBV5-6 and TRBJ1-1; the D gene is possibly TRBD1 (6 bases). V lost 1 base to trimming and J lost 3 bases, with 10 bases between them. The germline gives CDR1 SGHDT, CDR2 YYEEEE. The CDR3 is made up of 14 amino acids. The CDR3 protein is CASSLRGAYTEAFF. Here the CDR3 DNA reads TGTGCCAGCAGCTTGCGGGGGGCCTACACTGAAGCTTTCTTT.

This clone came up once. The chain is built from TRBV5-1 and TRBJ2-1; 9 bases agree with TRBD1. With 0 bases clipped from V and 8 bases from J, the junction kept 9 bases outside the gene matches. The CDR3 is made up of 16 amino acids. Germline values: CDR1 SGHRS, CDR2 YFSETQ. Here the CDR3 reads CASSLGRGDRVDEQFF. The CDR3 DNA follows: TGCGCCAGCAGCTTGGGGAGGGGGGACAGGGTTGATGAGCAGTTCTTC.

The CDR3 here is CASSLAASGGARQYF. In DNA, the CDR3 is TGCGCCAGCAGCTTGGCCGCTAGCGGGGGGGCGCGCCAGTACTTC. V usage is TRBV5-1 and J usage is TRBJ2-5, with TRBD2 matching over 12 bases. Per germline, CDR1 SGHRS and CDR2 YFSETQ. This CDR3 spans 15 amino acids. V lost 0 bases and J lost 10; bases outside the gene matches: 7.

The chain uses TRBV6-2 or TRBV6-3 and TRBJ1-1; TRBD1 matches at 9 bases. This CDR3 has 14 residues. The V and J ends lost 5 bases and 4 bases, in that order; junction bases with no gene match: 5. Germline CDR1 MNHEY, CDR2 SVGEGT. CDR3 DNA: TGTGCCAGCAGTCAACAGGGGGCGATCACTGAAGCTTTCTTT. It encodes CASSQQGAITEAFF.

V and J are TRBV9 and TRBJ1-2, with 7 bases that match TRBD1. Germline CDR1 and CDR2: SGDLS and YYNGEE. The CDR3 is 11 amino acids. V lost 2 bases to trimming and J lost 14 bases; unmatched junction nucleotides: 6. CDR3 sequence: CASSVGEDRTF. CDR3 bases: TGTGCCAGCAGCGTGGGGGAGGACAGGACCTTC.

The chain couples TRBV3-1 (or the pseudogene TRBV3-2) to TRBJ2-5; tentatively, D is TRBD2 (5 bases). V was cut by 1 base and J by 2 bases, with 14 bases left in between. The CDR3 spans 16 residues. Germline loops: CDR1 LGHDT, CDR2 YNNKEL (reference sequence). The CDR3 here is CASSQGYRGIQETQYF. CDR3 DNA: TGTGCCAGCAGCCAAGGGTATAGAGGGATTCAAGAGACCCAGTACTTC.

The chain uses TRBV11-3 and TRBJ2-1; TRBD2 aligns across 9 bases. Losses at the gene ends were 2 bases for V and 9 bases for J; bases not matched to a gene: 8. The CDR3 runs 15 residues. Germline CDR1 reads SGHNT; CDR2 reads YENEEA. In DNA, the CDR3 is TGTGCCAGCAGCTTAATAGCGGGAGAGGGTCTTGAGCAGTTCTTC. This encodes CASSLIAGEGLEQFF.

The CDR3 DNA follows: TGTGCCAGGAGCTCCTCCCGGGGTTGTGAAAAACTGTTTTTT. Its translation: CARSSSRGCEKLFF. The chain is built from TRBV25-1 and TRBJ1-4; D uncertain. Germline assignment: CDR1 MGHDK and CDR2 SYGVNS. This CDR3 has 14 amino acids. The V and J ends lost 9 bases and 7 bases respectively, with 18 bases between them.

The rearrangement joins TRBV27 to TRBJ2-1; 12 bases match TRBD2. CDR3 size: 14 residues. CDR1 is MNHEY and CDR2 is SMNVEV in the germline V gene (reference sequence). V lost 6 bases to trimming and J lost 9 bases; unmatched junction nucleotides: 6. CDR3 protein: CASRRLAGAGEQFF. As DNA, the CDR3 is TGTGCCAGCAGGAGACTAGCGGGGGCAGGTGAGCAGTTCTTC.

The J gene is TRBJ2-3, the V gene TRBV3-1 (or the pseudogene TRBV3-2); 16 bases map to TRBD2. V was pared by 3 bases and J by 3 bases, with 9 bases of the junction left unmatched. The CDR3 covers 19 residues. CDR1 and CDR2 (germline): LGHDT, YNNKEL (reference sequence). Here the CDR3 reads CASSHKGTSGGVGTDTQYF. CDR3 sequence (DNA): TGTGCCAGCAGCCACAAGGGGACTAGCGGGGGGGTTGGAACAGATACGCAGTATTTT.

This chain uses TRBV6-5 with TRBJ1-1; D is uncertain. The ends were cut back, 6 bases at V and 0 bases at J, with 11 bases in the middle. CDR3 size: 14 residues. The germline CDR1 and CDR2 sequences are MNHEY and SVGAGI. CDR3 in amino acids: CASRPPRLNTEAFF. The CDR3, as DNA: TGTGCCAGCAGGCCTCCTAGGCTGAACACTGAAGCTTTCTTT.

The J gene is TRBJ2-5, the V gene TRBV7-9; D is perhaps TRBD1 (6 bases). V was trimmed by 4 bases and J by 5 bases, leaving 17 bases between them. CDR1 is SEHNR, CDR2 FQNEAQ, per germline (reference sequence). The CDR3 covers 15 residues. CDR3 protein: CASSSTSQGPETQYF. CDR3 nucleotide sequence: TGTGCCAGCAGCTCGACCTCACAGGGTCCCGAGACCCAGTACTTC.

V usage is TRBV2 and J usage is TRBJ1-5; D call uncertain. Trimming took 7 bases from V and 0 from J, leaving 4 bases between them. This CDR3 comprises 12 residues. Germline V CDR1 and CDR2: SNHLY, FYNNEI. CDR3 amino acids: CASTYSNQPQHF. The DNA for the CDR3 is TGTGCCAGCACTTATAGCAATCAGCCCCAGCATTTT.

The CDR3: CASTMYGSAVVYGYTF. The CDR3 DNA follows: TGTGCCAGTACTATGTACGGTTCGGCGGTTGTGTATGGCTACACCTTC. The gene calls are TRBV19 and TRBJ1-2; D gene ambiguous. The CDR3 is 16 residues long. CDR1 and CDR2 (germline): LNHDA, SQIVND (reference sequence). The V end lost 7 bases, the J end lost 5 bases, and 23 bases lay between the germline ends. The full variable domain, in which reference TRBV19 and TRBJ1-2 provide the parts outside the CDR3, is DGGITQSPKYLFRKEGQNVTLSCEQNLNHDAMYWYRQDPGQGLRLIYYSQIVNDFQKGDIAEGYSVSREKKESFPLTVTSAQKNPTAFYLCASTMYGSAVVYGYTFGSGTRLTVV.